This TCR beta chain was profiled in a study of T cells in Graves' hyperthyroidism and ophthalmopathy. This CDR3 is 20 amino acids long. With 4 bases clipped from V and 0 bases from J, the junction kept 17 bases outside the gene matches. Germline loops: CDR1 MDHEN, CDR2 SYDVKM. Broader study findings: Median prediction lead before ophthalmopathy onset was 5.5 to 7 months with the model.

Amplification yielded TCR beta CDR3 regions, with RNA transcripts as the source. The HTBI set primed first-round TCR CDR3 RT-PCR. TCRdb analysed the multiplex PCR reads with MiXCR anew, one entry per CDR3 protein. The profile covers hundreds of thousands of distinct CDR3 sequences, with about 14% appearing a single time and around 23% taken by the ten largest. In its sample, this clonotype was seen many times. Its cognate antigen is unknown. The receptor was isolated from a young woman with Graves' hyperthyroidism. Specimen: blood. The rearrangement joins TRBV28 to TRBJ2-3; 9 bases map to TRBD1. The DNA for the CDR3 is TGTGCCAGCAGTTGGTGGGCCCGGGACAGGGACCAACCTAGCACAGATACGCAGTATTTT. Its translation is CASSWWARDRDQPSTDTQYF.